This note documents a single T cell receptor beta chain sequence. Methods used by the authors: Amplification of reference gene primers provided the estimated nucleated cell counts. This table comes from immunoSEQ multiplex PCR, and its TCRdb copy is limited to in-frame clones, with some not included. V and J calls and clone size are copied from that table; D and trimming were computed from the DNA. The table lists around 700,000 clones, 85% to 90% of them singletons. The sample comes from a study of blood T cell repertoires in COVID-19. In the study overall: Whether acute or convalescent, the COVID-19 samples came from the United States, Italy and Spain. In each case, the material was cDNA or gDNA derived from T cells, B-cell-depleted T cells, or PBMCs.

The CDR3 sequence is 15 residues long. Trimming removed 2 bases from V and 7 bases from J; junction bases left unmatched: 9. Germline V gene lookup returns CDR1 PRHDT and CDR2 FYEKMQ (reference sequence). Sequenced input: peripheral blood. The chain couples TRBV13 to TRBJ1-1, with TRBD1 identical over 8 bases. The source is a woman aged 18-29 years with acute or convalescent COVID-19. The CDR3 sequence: CASSLTQGEEGEAFF. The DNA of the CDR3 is TGTGCCAGCAGCTTAACACAGGGGGAAGAAGGTGAAGCTTTCTTT. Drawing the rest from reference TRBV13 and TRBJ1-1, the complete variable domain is AAGVIQSPRHLIKEKRETATLKCYPIPRHDTVYWYQQGPGQDPQFLISFYEKMQSDKGSIPDRFSAQQFSDYHSELNMSSLELGDSALYFCASSLTQGEEGEAFFGQGTRLTVV.